This TCR beta chain derives from a study of cytomegalovirus exposure and HLA in healthy donors. Study results and caveats: There were a few CMV-associated chains whose specificity for CMV antigens was confirmed in vitro.

Concerning this clone itself: Its antigen is still unknown.

At collection, donors were nominally healthy, but unrecorded immune exposures were probable. The PCR was carried out with 60 Vbeta primers and 13 Jbeta primers. Only in-frame clones appear in the TCRdb table, and some are missing; sequencing was by immunoSEQ multiplex PCR. The sample carries more than 140,000 clones, roughly 74% recorded once. The length of the CDR3 is 13 residues. V dropped 9 bases and J dropped 5 bases, with 16 bases sitting between them. Germline V gene lookup returns CDR1 LNHDA and CDR2 SQIVND (reference sequence). The chain combines TRBV19 with TRBJ1-2; D may be TRBD1 (5 bases). Sequencing was carried out using PBMCs. The TCR was taken from a man between 40 and 49 years old in good health and CMV-seronegative. CDR3 loop: CASRRGEVYGYTF. As DNA, the CDR3 is TGTGCCAGCCGCCGGGGGGAGGTATATGGCTACACCTTC. Drawing the rest from reference TRBV19 and TRBJ1-2, the complete variable domain is DGGITQSPKYLFRKEGQNVTLSCEQNLNHDAMYWYRQDPGQGLRLIYYSQIVNDFQKGDIAEGYSVSREKKESFPLTVTSAQKNPTAFYLCASRRGEVYGYTFGSGTRLTVV.